This T cell receptor beta chain was sequenced in a study of blood T cell repertoires in COVID-19 (dated by TCRdb to about 2020). Background on the whole study: The collaborator samples originated in the United States, Italy and Spain and spanned the acute and convalescent phases of COVID-19. Samples came from the ongoing ImmuneRACE study (first 160 participants) plus 1,254 subjects from 6 global collaborators. The repertoires were released in a freely available public database intended as a resource for research on the immune response to SARS-CoV-2. A de-identified subject ID, COVID-19 status, age in years and sex were almost always included in the sample metadata. The material from the prospective study consisted of cDNA or gDNA derived from T cells, B-cell-depleted T cells, or PBMCs. Subjects who had been exposed to COVID-19, were actively infected with it, or had recovered from it provided the deeply sampled blood TCRbeta repertoires that made up the dataset. HLA class I and class II types, where available, came from metadata supplied by the sample provider rather than from assay-based typing. Paper-wide results and their limitations: Clinical and demographic metadata were provided uncurated, with the amount varying by source and participant.

Whole blood was collected in K2EDTA tubes by collaborating institutions according to the institutions' own protocols. For TCRbeta analysis, collaborators shipped samples as frozen whole blood, isolated PBMCs, or DNA extracted from either of those sample types. As concerns this clone: What this receptor recognizes is not known. No quality values exist for individual bases; no much larger clone is one base distant.

TCRbeta CDR3 regions were amplified from genomic DNA using the immunoSEQ Assay, a bias-controlled multiplex PCR. The study's processing was this. Nucleated cell counts per sample were estimated from amplification of reference gene primers within the assay. Sequence reads were collapsed and filtered to measure the absolute abundance of every unique TCRbeta CDR3 rearrangement. For each sample, productive Simpson clonality was calculated as the square root of Simpson's diversity index across productive rearrangements. In its TCRdb copy, this immuneACCESS table keeps in-frame sequences only and misses some clones. Where compared with another copy, unresolved V genes explain less than half of these, and the others have no known cause. V and J calls and clone size are copied from that table; D and trimming were computed from the DNA. In this sample the table shows 55,000 to 90,000 clones, approximately 86% of which occur a single time. The ten largest clones capture about an eighth of the sample.

V is reduced by 1 base and J by 3 bases, leaving a spacing of 15 bases between them. Its CDR3 holds 16 amino acids, cysteine through phenylalanine. CDR3 DNA only is kept here, 48 bases in frame from base 1. For CDR1 and CDR2, the germline V gene (reference sequence) lists SEHNR and FQNEAQ. This clonotype originated in a woman aged 55-70 years with acute or convalescent COVID-19. The specimen sequenced was peripheral blood. The rearranged segments are TRBV7-9 and TRBJ1-1, with the D gene not clear enough to name. The CDR3 region: CASSLDLSGSDTEAFF. DNA sequence: TGTGCCAGCAGCTTAGATCTTTCCGGGTCCGACACTGAAGCTTTCTTT.